The sequence of this T cell receptor beta chain was determined in a study of blood T cells in healthy people across ages. Sample-barcoded 5' priming and a J-beta primer mix drove a second PCR of roughly 7 to 11 cycles. TCRdb itself ran the 5' RACE reads through MiXCR, one entry per CDR3 protein. This repertoire shows approximately 800,000 distinct CDR3 sequences, approximately 25% found once; its top ten account for under 4%. Details on this clonotype: One end of the junction does not line up with germline, which may come from a read error.

Germline CDR1 and CDR2: MNHEY and SMNVEV (reference sequence). The CDR3 is made up of 14 amino acids. This sample also appeared in a second study, on T cells of mothers and their children.

The chain joins TRBV27 to TRBJ2-5; 10 bases fit TRBD1. The J call may be mistaken, given a closer DNA end match to TRBJ2-7. The source material was blood. The TCR comes from a boy between 10 and 17 years old in good health. CDR3 nucleotides: TGTGCTAGCAGAGGGGGACAGGGGATCTCCGAGCAGTACTTC. This gives the protein CASRGGQGISEQYF.